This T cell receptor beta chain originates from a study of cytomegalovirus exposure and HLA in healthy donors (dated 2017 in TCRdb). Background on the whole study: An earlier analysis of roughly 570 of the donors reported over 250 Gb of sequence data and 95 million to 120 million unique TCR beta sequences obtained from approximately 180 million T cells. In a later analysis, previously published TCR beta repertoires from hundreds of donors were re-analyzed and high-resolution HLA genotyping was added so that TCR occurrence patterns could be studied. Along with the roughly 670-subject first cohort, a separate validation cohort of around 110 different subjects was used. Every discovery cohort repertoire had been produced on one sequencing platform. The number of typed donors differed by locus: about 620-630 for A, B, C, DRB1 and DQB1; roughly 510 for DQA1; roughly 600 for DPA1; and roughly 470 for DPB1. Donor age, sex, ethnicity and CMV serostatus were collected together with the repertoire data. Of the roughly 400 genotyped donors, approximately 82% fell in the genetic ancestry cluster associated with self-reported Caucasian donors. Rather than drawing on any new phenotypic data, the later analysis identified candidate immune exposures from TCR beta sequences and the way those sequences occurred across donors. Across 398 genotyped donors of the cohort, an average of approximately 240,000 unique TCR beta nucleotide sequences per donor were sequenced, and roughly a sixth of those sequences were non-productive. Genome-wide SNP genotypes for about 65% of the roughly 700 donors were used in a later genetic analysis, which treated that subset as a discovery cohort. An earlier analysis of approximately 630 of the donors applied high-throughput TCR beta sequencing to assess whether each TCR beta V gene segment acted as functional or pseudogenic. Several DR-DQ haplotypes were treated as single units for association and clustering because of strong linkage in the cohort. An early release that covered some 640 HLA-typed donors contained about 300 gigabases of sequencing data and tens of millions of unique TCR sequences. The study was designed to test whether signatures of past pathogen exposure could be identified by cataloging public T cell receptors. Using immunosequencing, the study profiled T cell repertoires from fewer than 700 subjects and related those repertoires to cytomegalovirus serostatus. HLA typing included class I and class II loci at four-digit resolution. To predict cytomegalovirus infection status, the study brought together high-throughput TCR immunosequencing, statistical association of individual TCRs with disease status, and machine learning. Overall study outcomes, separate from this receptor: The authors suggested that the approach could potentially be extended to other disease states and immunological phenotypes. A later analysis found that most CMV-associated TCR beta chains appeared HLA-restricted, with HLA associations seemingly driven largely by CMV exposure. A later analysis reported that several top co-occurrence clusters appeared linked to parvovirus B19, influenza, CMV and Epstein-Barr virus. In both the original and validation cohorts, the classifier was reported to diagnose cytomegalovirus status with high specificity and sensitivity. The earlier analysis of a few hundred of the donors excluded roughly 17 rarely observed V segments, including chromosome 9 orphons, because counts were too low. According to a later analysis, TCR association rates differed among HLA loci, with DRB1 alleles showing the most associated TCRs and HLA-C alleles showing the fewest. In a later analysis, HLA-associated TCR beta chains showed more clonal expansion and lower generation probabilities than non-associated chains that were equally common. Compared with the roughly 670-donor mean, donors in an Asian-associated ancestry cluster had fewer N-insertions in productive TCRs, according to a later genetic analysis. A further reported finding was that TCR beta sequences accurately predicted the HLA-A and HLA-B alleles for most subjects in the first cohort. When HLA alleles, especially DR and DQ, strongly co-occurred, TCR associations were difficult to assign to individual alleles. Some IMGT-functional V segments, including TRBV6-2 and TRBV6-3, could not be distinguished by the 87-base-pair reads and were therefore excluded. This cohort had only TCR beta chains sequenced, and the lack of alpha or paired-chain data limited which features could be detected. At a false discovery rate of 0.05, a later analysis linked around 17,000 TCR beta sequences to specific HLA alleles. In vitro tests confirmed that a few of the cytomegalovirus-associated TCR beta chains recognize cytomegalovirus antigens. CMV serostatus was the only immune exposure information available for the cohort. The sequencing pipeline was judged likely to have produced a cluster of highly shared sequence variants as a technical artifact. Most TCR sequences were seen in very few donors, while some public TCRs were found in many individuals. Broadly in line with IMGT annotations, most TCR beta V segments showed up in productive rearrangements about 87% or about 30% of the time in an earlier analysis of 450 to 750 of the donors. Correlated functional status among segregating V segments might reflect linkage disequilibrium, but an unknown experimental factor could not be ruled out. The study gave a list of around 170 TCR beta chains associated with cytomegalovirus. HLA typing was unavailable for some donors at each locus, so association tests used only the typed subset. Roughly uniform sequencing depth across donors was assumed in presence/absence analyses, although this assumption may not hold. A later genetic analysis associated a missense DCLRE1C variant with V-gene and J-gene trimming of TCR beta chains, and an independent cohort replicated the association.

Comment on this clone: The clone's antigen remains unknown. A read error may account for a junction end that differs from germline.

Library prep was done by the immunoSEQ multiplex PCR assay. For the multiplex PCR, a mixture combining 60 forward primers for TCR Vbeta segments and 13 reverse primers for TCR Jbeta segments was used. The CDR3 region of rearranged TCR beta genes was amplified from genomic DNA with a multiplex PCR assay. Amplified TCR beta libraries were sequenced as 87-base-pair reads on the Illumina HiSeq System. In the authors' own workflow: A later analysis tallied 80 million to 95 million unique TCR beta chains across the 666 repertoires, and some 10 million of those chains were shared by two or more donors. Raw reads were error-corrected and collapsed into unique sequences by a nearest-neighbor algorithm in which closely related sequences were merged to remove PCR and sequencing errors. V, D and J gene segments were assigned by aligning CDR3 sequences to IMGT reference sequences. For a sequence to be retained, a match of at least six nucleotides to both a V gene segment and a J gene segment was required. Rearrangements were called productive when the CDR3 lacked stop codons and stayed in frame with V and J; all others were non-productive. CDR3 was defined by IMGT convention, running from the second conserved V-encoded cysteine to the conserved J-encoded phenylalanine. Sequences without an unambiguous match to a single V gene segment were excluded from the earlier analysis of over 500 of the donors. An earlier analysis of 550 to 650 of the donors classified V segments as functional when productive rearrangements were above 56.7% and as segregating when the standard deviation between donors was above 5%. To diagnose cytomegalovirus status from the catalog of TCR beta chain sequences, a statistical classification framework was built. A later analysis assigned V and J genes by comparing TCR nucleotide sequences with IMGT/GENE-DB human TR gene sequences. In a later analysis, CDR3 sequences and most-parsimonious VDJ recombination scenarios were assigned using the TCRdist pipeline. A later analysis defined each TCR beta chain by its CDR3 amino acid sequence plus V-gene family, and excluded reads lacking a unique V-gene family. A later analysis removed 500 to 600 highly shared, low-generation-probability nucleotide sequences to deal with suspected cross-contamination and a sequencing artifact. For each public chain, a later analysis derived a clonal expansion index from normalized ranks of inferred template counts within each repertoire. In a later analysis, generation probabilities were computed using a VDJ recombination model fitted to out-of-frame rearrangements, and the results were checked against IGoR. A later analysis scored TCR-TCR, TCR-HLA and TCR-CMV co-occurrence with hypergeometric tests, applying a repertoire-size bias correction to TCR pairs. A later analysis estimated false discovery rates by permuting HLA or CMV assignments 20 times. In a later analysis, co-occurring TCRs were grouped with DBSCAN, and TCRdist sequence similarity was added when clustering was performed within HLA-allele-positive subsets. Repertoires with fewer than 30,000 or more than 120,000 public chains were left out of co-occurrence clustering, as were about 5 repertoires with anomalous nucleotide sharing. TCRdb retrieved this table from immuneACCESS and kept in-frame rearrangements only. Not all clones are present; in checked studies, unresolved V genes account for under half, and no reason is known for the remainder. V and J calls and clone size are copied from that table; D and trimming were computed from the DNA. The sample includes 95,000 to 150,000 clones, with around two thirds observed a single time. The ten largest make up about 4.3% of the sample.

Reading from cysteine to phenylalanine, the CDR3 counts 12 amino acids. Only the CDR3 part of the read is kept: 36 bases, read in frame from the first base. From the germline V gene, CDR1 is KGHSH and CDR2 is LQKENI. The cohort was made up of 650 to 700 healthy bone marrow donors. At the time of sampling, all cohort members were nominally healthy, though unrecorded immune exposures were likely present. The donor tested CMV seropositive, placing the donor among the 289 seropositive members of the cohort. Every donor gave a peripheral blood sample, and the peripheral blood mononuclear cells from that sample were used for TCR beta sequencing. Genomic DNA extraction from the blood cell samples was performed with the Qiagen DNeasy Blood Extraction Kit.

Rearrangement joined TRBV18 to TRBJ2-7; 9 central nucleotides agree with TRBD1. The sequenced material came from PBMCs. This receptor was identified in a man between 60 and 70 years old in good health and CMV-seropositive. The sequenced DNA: TGTGCCAGCTCATGGGACAGGGAAGGGACCCACTTC. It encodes CASSWDREGTHF.